One sample yielded the 7 T cell receptor beta chains listed below, sequenced in a study of cytomegalovirus exposure and HLA in healthy donors. The primer mix had 60 Vbeta and 13 Jbeta primers. Here immunoSEQ multiplex PCR was the method, and the copy in TCRdb shows in-frame clones only, minus some. The sample consists of roughly 120,000 clones, 6.5% to 9.5% of them appearing once. Input material: PBMCs. Source of these receptors: a woman between 40 and 55 years old in good health and CMV-seropositive.

V gene TRBV10-3 combines with J gene TRBJ2-3, with 7 bases lining up with TRBD1. From germline, CDR1 is ENHRY and CDR2 SYGVKD. V dropped 7 bases and J dropped 0; count of bases not matched to a gene: 4. This CDR3 has 14 amino acids. The chain's CDR3 is CAITSTGSTDTQYF. The CDR3 DNA follows: TGTGCCATCACCTCGACAGGGAGCACAGATACGCAGTATTTT.

A word on this clone: A junction end diverges from the germline sequence, so it may reflect a read error. Other nucleotide sequences in the sample specify the same CDR3. The rearrangement links TRBV7-9 to TRBJ1-5; D not certain. Germline CDR1 SEHNR, CDR2 FQNEAQ (reference sequence). The CDR3 covers 16 residues. Here the CDR3 DNA reads TGTGCGAGCAGCTTAGCGTTGCGGGGTGGCAATCAGCCCCAGCATTTT. Encoded protein: CASSLALRGGNQPQHF.

The chain combines TRBV1 with TRBJ1-5; TRBD1, the D gene given by the table, was not confirmed from the DNA. TRBV1 is a known pseudogene. The CDR3 is made up of 15 amino acids. CDR3 sequence: CTSSQGLISNQPQHF. The CDR3 DNA reads TGCACCAGCAGCCAAGGGCTGATTAGCAATCAGCCCCAGCATTTT.

The chain has TRBV18 and TRBJ1-1; 7 nucleotides align to TRBD1. CDR1 and CDR2 (germline): KGHSH, LQKENI. This CDR3 has 16 residues. With V trimmed by 6 bases and J by 0 bases, 10 bases remained unmatched. The CDR3 here is CASSLGTATMNTEAFF. In DNA, the CDR3 is TGTGCCAGCTCCCTAGGGACAGCGACAATGAACACTGAAGCTTTCTTT.

J is TRBJ1-4 and V is TRBV5-4; D is unresolved. V shed 4 bases and J shed 4 bases, with 5 bases lying between them. This CDR3 region has 12 residues. CDR1 SGHNT and CDR2 YYREEE come from the germline V gene (reference sequence). The CDR3 reads CASSTLNEKLFF. For the CDR3, the DNA is TGTGCCAGCAGCACTCTTAATGAAAAACTGTTTTTT.

The chain employs TRBV4-1 and TRBJ2-1; 7 bases are a match to TRBD2. Germline V gene sequence: CDR1 MGHRA, CDR2 YSYEKL. The trim removed 2 bases at V and 6 bases at J, leaving 16 bases unmatched. The CDR3 runs 18 residues. CDR3 coding DNA: TGCGCCAGCAGCCAAAGAAGAATGGGACTACCTTCGGGCAATGAGCAGTTCTTC. Translated: CASSQRRMGLPSGNEQFF.

The rearrangement uses TRBV27 and TRBJ2-7; the D is unclear. The V and J ends lost 2 bases and 2 bases respectively, with 7 bases between them. CDR1 is MNHEY and CDR2 is SMNVEV in the germline V gene (reference sequence). CDR3 size: 13 residues. CDR3 sequence reads: CASSLGNAYEQYF. The CDR3 bases are TGTGCCAGCAGTTTAGGCAACGCCTACGAGCAGTACTTC.